The TCR beta chain described here comes from a study of PD-L1 blockade in urothelial cancer. This CDR3 has 15 amino acids. Deletions cut 1 base from V and 4 bases from J, with 10 bases between. CDR1 is SGHTA and CDR2 is FQGNSA in the germline V gene. Profiled with immunoSEQ multiplex PCR; TCRdb holds only in-frame clones, not every one. The sample consists of over 65,000 clones, around 84% of them appearing once. V and J are TRBV7-2 and TRBJ2-2; a possible D gene is TRBD1 (6 bases). This TCR was recovered from a man between 65 and 85 years old with urothelial cancer. Sample: PBMCs, taken around atezolizumab (anti-PD-L1) treatment. CDR3 in amino acids: CASSLVVGGTGELFF. The CDR3 DNA is TGTGCCAGCAGCTTAGTGGTAGGGGGCACCGGGGAGCTGTTTTTT.